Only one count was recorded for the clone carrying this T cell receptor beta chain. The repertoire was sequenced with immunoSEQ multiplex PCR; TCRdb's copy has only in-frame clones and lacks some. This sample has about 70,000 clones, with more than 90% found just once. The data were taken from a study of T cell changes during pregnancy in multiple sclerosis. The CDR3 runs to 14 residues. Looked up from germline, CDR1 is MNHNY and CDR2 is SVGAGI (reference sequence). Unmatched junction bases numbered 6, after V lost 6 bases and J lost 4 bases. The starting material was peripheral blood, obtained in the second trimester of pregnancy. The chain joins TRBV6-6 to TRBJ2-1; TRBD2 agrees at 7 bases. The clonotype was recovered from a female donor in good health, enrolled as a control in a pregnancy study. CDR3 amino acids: CASSPSGVYNEQFF. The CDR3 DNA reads TGTGCCAGCAGCCCCAGCGGGGTTTACAATGAGCAGTTCTTC.